The source of this TCR beta chain is a study of blood T cells in healthy people across ages. The study, taken as a whole, reports: A conclusive naive versus antigen-experienced comparison was prevented by the unsorted PBMCs.

Turning to this clonotype: Its antigen is unknown.

The CDR3 is 16 amino acids. V shed 5 bases and J 1 base; nucleotides not matched to a gene: 6. Per germline, CDR1 SGHAT and CDR2 FQNNGV. Combining a sample-barcoded 5' primer with a J-beta primer mix, a second PCR ran for about 7 to 11 cycles. Tagging of each cDNA molecule was performed by a template-switch adaptor with 12 random nucleotides. Each CDR3 protein gets one entry after TCRdb re-called the 5' RACE reads with MiXCR. The sample records hundreds of thousands of distinct CDR3 sequences, around 52% being singletons. This chain connects TRBV11-2 to TRBJ2-5; 11 bases map to TRBD2. The clonotype originates from a woman aged 80 or over in good health. The sequencing sample was made of blood. The CDR3 DNA is TGTGCCAGCAGCGTCCGACTAGCGGGATCCCAAGAGACCCAGTACTTC. It specifies CASSVRLAGSQETQYF.